These 21 T cell receptor beta chains came from one sample sequenced in a study of T cells in Graves' hyperthyroidism and ophthalmopathy. From RNA transcripts, TCR beta CDR3 regions were amplified. The HTBI primer set was used in a first-round RT-PCR of the TCR CDR3. In TCRdb, the multiplex PCR reads were re-called with MiXCR into one record per CDR3 protein. The table has under 700,000 distinct CDR3 sequences, 46% seen once. Sample: peripheral blood or thyroid tissue (not recorded which). All receptors derive from a woman between 18 and 29 years old with Graves' hyperthyroidism.

V and J are TRBV24-1 and TRBJ1-2, with 11 positions matching TRBD1. Germline loops: CDR1 KGHDR, CDR2 SFDVKD. CDR3 length: 16 amino acids. J was trimmed by 4 bases and V by 5 bases; bases with no gene match: 8. The CDR3 reads CATSGGKDRGPYGYTF. The CDR3 nucleotides are TGTGCCACCAGTGGGGGCAAGGACAGGGGGCCCTATGGCTACACCTTC.

The chain employs TRBV29-1 and TRBJ2-7; D is uncertain. The CDR3 sequence is 12 residues long. Germline CDR1 reads SQVTM; CDR2 reads ANQGSEA. V lost 4 bases to trimming and J lost 6 bases, with 13 bases between them. CDR3 in amino acids: CSVGWDVSEQYF. DNA for the CDR3: TGCAGCGTTGGTTGGGATGTCTCCGAGCAGTACTTC.

This clonotype was found a few times. The chain uses TRBV2 and TRBJ2-7; 12 bases are shared with TRBD2. The CDR3 covers 18 residues. CDR1 is SNHLY, CDR2 FYNNEI, per germline. Unmatched junction bases numbered 15, after V lost 3 bases and J lost 6 bases. In DNA, the CDR3 is TGTGCCAGCAGTGAGTCAGGACTAGCGGGACACGCAGGGCCCGAGCAGTACTTC. This sequence encodes CASSESGLAGHAGPEQYF.

Points on this clonotype: The junction does not match germline at one end; this may be a read error. The chain has TRBV7-9 and TRBJ2-7, with TRBD1 identical over 8 bases. CDR3 length: 13 amino acids. Germline V gene data show CDR1 as SEHNR and CDR2 as FQNEAQ (reference sequence). The chain's CDR3 is CASCRDRFYEQYF. Written as DNA, the CDR3 is TGCGCCAGCTGCCGGGACAGGTTCTACGAGCAGTACTTC.

The CDR3 DNA reads as TGTGCTAGAGACCTTCGACTAGCGGAAGAGACCCAGTACTTC. This codes for CARDLRLAEETQYF. The V gene is TRBV25-1, the J gene TRBJ2-5; 9 nucleotides align to TRBD2. CDR1 and CDR2 from the germline V gene are MGHDK and SYGVNS. This CDR3 has 14 amino acids.

The chain uses TRBV10-3 and TRBJ1-1; D is unclear. Trimming removed 6 bases at V and 0 bases at J, with 8 bases between. The CDR3 is 13 residues long. From germline, CDR1 is ENHRY and CDR2 SYGVKD. Written as DNA, the CDR3 is TGTGCCATCAGCCTAACAGTGAACACTGAAGCTTTCTTT. Its translation is CAISLTVNTEAFF.

This clonotype occurred many times. V and J are TRBV7-9 and TRBJ1-1; the D is unclear. The CDR3 is made up of 13 amino acids. The germline gives CDR1 SEHNR, CDR2 FQNEAQ (reference sequence). V was cut by 2 bases and J by 4 bases, with 8 bases left in between. The CDR3 protein is CASSLIVGTEAFF. The CDR3 nucleotides read TGTGCCAGCAGCTTAATTGTAGGCACTGAAGCTTTCTTT. Filled out from reference TRBV7-9 and TRBJ1-1, the complete variable domain reads DTGVSQNPRHKITKRGQNVTFRCDPISEHNRLYWYRQTLGQGPEFLTYFQNEAQLEKSRLLSDRFSAERPKGSFSTLEIQRTEQGDSAMYLCASSLIVGTEAFFGQGTRLTVV.

J is TRBJ2-2 and V is TRBV7-9; D remains ambiguous. Germline-derived CDR1 and CDR2 are SEHNR and FQNEAQ (reference sequence). V lost 5 bases and J lost 4, with 17 bases in between. The length of the CDR3 is 16 residues. As DNA, the CDR3 is TGTGCCAGCAGCCCCCTCGGTAGGGAAGGCACCGGGGAGCTGTTTTTT. Translation: CASSPLGREGTGELFF.

The chain joins TRBV24-1 to TRBJ1-5; weak D call: TRBD1 (5 bases). Germline loops: CDR1 KGHDR, CDR2 SFDVKD. V lost 4 bases and J 7 bases, leaving 13 bases between the germline ends. The CDR3 has 14 residues. The CDR3 DNA follows: TGTGCCACCAGTGAGGGGGGGTCGGCCCAGCCCCAGCATTTT. Its protein is CATSEGGSAQPQHF.

In regard to this clonotype: This clone may be a read error of a much larger clone one base away. This chain joins TRBV19 and TRBJ1-6; maybe TRBD1 (6 bases). The CDR3 loop spans 16 amino acids. Germline CDR1 is LNHDA and CDR2 is SQIVND (reference sequence). Trimming pared 7 bases from V and 9 bases from J, leaving 22 bases between. The CDR3 region is CASTVTGYRAGSPLHF. CDR3 DNA: TGTGCCAGTACCGTGACAGGCTATAGGGCGGGTTCACCCCTCCACTTT.

The gene calls are TRBV10-3 and TRBJ1-2; 11 nucleotides agree with TRBD1. V was clipped by 11 bases and J by 4 bases; unmatched bases: 6. The germline V gene has CDR1 ENHRY and CDR2 SYGVKD. The CDR3 sequence is 13 residues long. The CDR3 DNA follows: TGTGCCGTGTCGGGGACAGGGGGCTATGGCTACACCTTC. Amino acids: CAVSGTGGYGYTF.

With respect to this clonotype: A much larger clonotype is one base distant, so this may be a read error. The chain recombines TRBV29-1 with TRBJ1-1; perhaps TRBD1 as D (6 bases). This CDR3 has 14 amino acids. The germline gives CDR1 SQVTM, CDR2 ANQGSEA. V lost 5 bases to trimming and J lost 4 bases, with 17 bases between them. The CDR3 loop is CSVIGQRLSTEAFF. The CDR3 region has the DNA TGCAGCGTTATAGGACAGCGATTGAGCACTGAAGCTTTCTTT.

The CDR3 loop is CASSWDLGEFGEQYF. CDR3 sequence (DNA): TGTGCCAGCAGCTGGGATCTCGGGGAATTTGGCGAGCAGTACTTC. V usage is TRBV7-9 and J usage is TRBJ2-7; tentative D call: TRBD2 (5 bases). The CDR3 is 15 amino acids. With 4 bases removed from V and 6 bases from J, the gap between germline ends came to 19 bases. The germline V gene encodes CDR1 SEHNR and CDR2 FQNEAQ (reference sequence).

The V call is TRBV9, the J call TRBJ1-1; D might be TRBD1 (5 bases). V was clipped by 0 bases and J by 4 bases, with 13 bases between them. This CDR3 has 15 residues. Germline loops: CDR1 SGDLS, CDR2 YYNGEE. In nucleotides, the CDR3 is TGTGCCAGCAGCGTAGAGGGGCGGAGGAGCACTGAAGCTTTCTTT. It specifies CASSVEGRRSTEAFF.

This clonotype was found many times. The chain joins TRBV7-2 to TRBJ2-5; 8 bases match TRBD2. CDR3 length equals 15 residues. Looked up from germline, CDR1 is SGHTA and CDR2 is FQGNSA. J gave up 2 bases and V 1 base, and 3 bases lay outside the gene matches. The CDR3 DNA reads as TGTGCCAGCAGCTTAGAACTAGCGGAACAAGAGACCCAGTACTTC. Protein product: CASSLELAEQETQYF.

Details on this clonotype: It may be a read error: a sequence one base away is much more abundant. J is TRBJ1-3 and V is TRBV10-3; D may be TRBD1 (5 bases). The CDR3 contains 14 residues. Germline V gene sequence: CDR1 ENHRY, CDR2 SYGVKD. V was cut by 10 bases and J by 9 bases, with 22 bases left in between. In DNA, the CDR3 is TGTGCCAGTGGGTCAGCTACTGGGGCCCGCACCATATATTTT. Protein sequence: CASGSATGARTIYF.

This clonotype occurred once. The CDR3 DNA sequence: TGTGCCATCAGTGCTAGTATCCAGGGGTTGTATAATTCACCCCTCCACTTT. This translates into CAISASIQGLYNSPLHF. The chain links TRBV10-3 to TRBJ1-6; tentatively, D is TRBD1 (6 bases). Trimming left V 4 bases short and J 4 bases short, with 17 bases between. The CDR3 totals 17 residues. Germline CDR1 ENHRY, CDR2 SYGVKD.

On this clonotype itself: The junction shows a germline mismatch at one end, possibly a read error. The chain recombines TRBV5-4 with TRBJ2-5; D is possibly TRBD2 (6 bases). The CDR3 runs 12 residues. Per the germline V gene, CDR1 is SGHNT and CDR2 is YYREEE (reference sequence). For the CDR3, the DNA is TGCGCCAGCAGCGGCGACGGGAGGACCCAGTACTTC. Translating gives CASSGDGRTQYF.

The gene calls are TRBV20-1 and TRBJ1-2, with TRBD1 as a possible D gene (5 bases). The CDR3 totals 12 residues. Germline values: CDR1 DFQATT, CDR2 SNEGSKA (reference sequence). V shed 4 bases and J shed 4 bases, with 10 bases lying between them. The CDR3 loop is CSAKTEPYGYTF. The CDR3 nucleotides are TGCAGTGCTAAGACAGAACCCTATGGCTACACCTTC.

With regard to this clonotype: A much larger clone differs from this one at a single base, so this may be a read error. The CDR3 does not close with the conserved phenylalanine or tryptophan, likely indicating a read error. The CDR3 coding sequence is TGTGCCAGCAGGATGACTATCGGCGAGCAGTACCTC. This encodes CASRMTIGEQYL. The chain employs TRBV2 and TRBJ2-7; TRBD2 is a possible D gene (5 bases). With 6 bases removed from V and 6 bases from J, the gap between germline ends came to 12 bases. Germline V gene data show CDR1 as SNHLY and CDR2 as FYNNEI. The CDR3 covers 12 residues.

The chain combines TRBV7-9 with TRBJ2-2; tentatively, D is TRBD1 (5 bases). This CDR3 contains 11 residues. The V and J ends lost 6 bases and 8 bases respectively, with 7 bases between them. Germline loops: CDR1 SEHNR, CDR2 FQNEAQ (reference sequence). The CDR3 loop reads CASRGVGELFF. DNA for the CDR3: TGTGCCAGCAGAGGGGTAGGGGAGCTGTTTTTT.